This T cell receptor (beta chain) was sequenced for a study of tumor-infiltrating lymphocytes in primary liver carcinoma (dated by TCRdb to the late 2010s). Regarding the study in general: Roughly five patients with histopathologically diagnosed primary liver carcinoma underwent surgical resection in China between 2015 and 2016. Of the five patients, three men and two women aged 30 to 69 years, four had hepatocellular carcinoma and one had combined HCC and intrahepatic cholangiocarcinoma. The five patients had tumors of stage T1-T3 N0M0, with maximum diameters ranging from about 4.2 to 10 cm. Samples yielded roughly 3.65 to 7.5 million productive TCRbeta reads; read depth did not differ significantly between tissue types. The study combined TCRbeta repertoire sequencing, expression microarrays and whole-exome sequencing across five regions of each liver tumor, with adjacent normal tissue and blood. A total of about 35 specimens from 5 patients, comprising about 25 tumor regions, 5 adjacent noncancerous liver tissues and 5 peripheral blood samples, were covered by TCRbeta repertoire sequencing. High reproducibility was observed for the technical replicate repertoires, with mean shared-clone rates approximately 0.92 and correlation coefficients above 0.95. Study-level results and caveats: The top 250 clones made up a significantly larger repertoire fraction in tumors than in blood (p = 0.039). Because only the TCR beta chain was sequenced and unpaired alpha chains were not captured, true repertoire diversity is likely underestimated. Pairs of tumor regions showed greater repertoire overlap (mean about 35%) than tumor-adjacent pairs (roughly 17%) or tumor-blood pairs (roughly 15%), which is consistent with antigen-driven expansion. Because the samples were bulk and unsorted, CD4+ and CD8+ T cell repertoires could not be compared. With just five patients in the study, the authors point out that the findings should be validated in a larger study.

The CDR3 starts with the cysteine, ends with the phenylalanine, and has 17 residues. Only CDR3 DNA is held: 51 bases, read in frame from base 1. CDR1 and CDR2, per the germline V gene, are LGHNA and YNFKEQ. Relative to germline, V is missing 4 bases and J is missing 3 bases, with 13 bases of the junction outside any gene match. This clonotype was counted at least ten times. The target of this receptor is not known. Nothing much larger sits one base from this clone, and base qualities are not available. TCRbeta-specific cDNA was reverse-transcribed from around 0.45 ug total RNA using a constant-region primer and ProtoScript II reverse transcriptase. The TCRbeta libraries were prepared through three rounds of nested multiplex PCR following a slightly modified ARM-PCR procedure. The first two PCR rounds used multiplex TRBV1-TRBV30 forward primers with a Cbeta reverse primer, each for about 11 cycles. Sample barcodes and Illumina adapters were attached in a final 25-cycle PCR using Deep VentR polymerase. Before sequencing, amplicons of 200-500 bp were gel-purified using a QIAquick gel extraction kit. An Illumina HiSeq 2500 was used to sequence the TCRbeta amplicons, generating 250-bp paired-end reads. In the paper's pipeline: Reads were quality-trimmed with Trimmomatic v0.33, and paired reads were merged with FLASH v1.2.11 to recover full CDR3 sequences. MiGEC v1.2.1b assigned V, D and J germline segments to the rearranged TCRbeta sequences. Clonotype statistics, along with Shannon-Wiener diversity indices, were calculated using VDJtools v1.0.0. To reduce sampling bias, subsequent analyses other than the diversity analysis used only the 250 most abundant clonotypes in each sample. TCRdb's own reprocessing of the public reads used fastp at Q25 and MiXCR and kept productive beta chains. Every CDR3 protein is listed once, alongside the most common genes and DNA of its rows. These V and J calls originate from TCRdb's pipeline instead of the authors' own analysis. In this sample the table shows about 310,000 distinct CDR3 sequences, about 62% of which occur a single time. The ten largest make up around 9.5% of the sample.

RNA from unsorted whole blood was extracted with TRIzol reagent, and germline DNA was obtained with the DNeasy Blood & Tissue kit. At the time of sampling, the patients had chronic HBV infection and had not received any treatment. Around 4 milliliters of peripheral blood were collected into K2EDTA tubes before surgery. Sequenced sample: peripheral blood. Recombination connected TRBV4-2 to TRBJ2-7; 9 nucleotides in the junction match TRBD1. The TCR comes from a man in his forties with primary liver carcinoma and hepatitis B virus infection. This receptor carries the CDR3 CASSRSVDPGQGYEQYF. The base sequence is TGTGCCAGCAGCCGGAGTGTAGACCCGGGACAGGGCTACGAGCAGTACTTC.